This paragraph covers one TCR beta chain sequence. Antigen unknown. These data come from a study of CD8+CD57+ T cells in acquired aplastic anemia. In the study overall: The study obtained an average of around 3.1 ug of DNA from sorted CD4+ and CD8+ cells. General study points: Researchers reported that CD8+ Simpson's diversity was not significantly different in patients versus controls.

Germline V gene lookup returns CDR1 MNHEY and CDR2 SVGAGI. V trimming: 6 bases; J trimming: 0 bases; junction bases outside the gene matches: 4. CDR3 length equals 15 residues. Sequencing involved patients with CD8+CD57+ cell expansion previously shown by flow cytometry. When blood sampling took place, the patients had received no therapy. For CDR3 and TCR beta VDJ profiling, genomic DNA was the template used. TCRdb redid the calling of the reads with MiXCR, one entry per CDR3 protein. Of about 180,000 distinct CDR3 sequences in the sample, less than 65% were seen once. The rearrangement links TRBV6-5 to TRBJ2-7; 11 bases are shared with TRBD1. This sequence was found in a human donor with aplastic anemia. Sample: sorted CD4+, CD8+, or CD8+CD57+ T cells (not recorded which) from PBMCs. The CDR3 loop is CASRDGTGGSYEQYF. The CDR3 nucleotides read TGTGCCAGCAGAGACGGGACAGGGGGCTCCTACGAGCAGTACTTC.